The 27 T cell receptor beta chains in this list originate from one sample, sequenced in a study of T-cell reconstitution after alpha-beta-depleted transplantation in children. Preparation of the TCRbeta library involved a method that used unique molecular identifiers. One entry per CDR3 protein, called by TCRdb with MiXCR from the PCR reads. The table includes approximately 510,000 distinct CDR3 sequences, about 18% detected once. The sequenced sample was PBMCs from the stem cell graft donor, obtained from the stem cell graft. These receptors were taken from a human donor who donated a stem cell graft to a child with acute lymphoblastic leukemia.

This sequence joins TRBV20-1 and TRBJ2-7; 9 bases line up with TRBD1. J gave up 9 bases and V 3 bases, and 12 bases lay outside the gene matches. The CDR3 contains 14 residues. Germline V gene lookup returns CDR1 DFQATT and CDR2 SNEGSKA (reference sequence). The CDR3 region is CSARDGTGNPGQYF. CDR3 in DNA: TGCAGTGCTAGGGACGGGACAGGGAATCCGGGGCAGTACTTC.

The chain uses TRBV30 and TRBJ2-7; no clear D. CDR3 length: 14 amino acids. Trimming stripped 0 bases from V and 2 bases from J, with 11 bases between. Germline CDR1 and CDR2: GTSNPN and SVGIG (reference sequence). The CDR3 region has the DNA TGTGCCTGGAGTGTACTTTTGGGCCCCTACGAGCAGTACTTC. Protein sequence: CAWSVLLGPYEQYF.

This chain links TRBV19 with TRBJ2-1, with TRBD2 as a possible D gene (7 bases). The CDR3 loop spans 14 amino acids. V was shortened by 8 bases and J by 6 bases, with 17 bases between the two germline ends. Germline loops: CDR1 LNHDA, CDR2 SQIVND (reference sequence). In nucleotides, the CDR3 is TGTGCCAGTGCGGGGGCGGGACCACCCAATGAGCAGTTCTTC. Encoded protein: CASAGAGPPNEQFF.

This chain connects TRBV3-1 to TRBJ1-2, with D uncertain. CDR3 length: 15 amino acids. Germline V gene sequence: CDR1 LGHDT, CDR2 YNNKEL (reference sequence). The V end was cut by 0 bases, the J end by 5 bases, with 13 bases between. The DNA of the CDR3 is TGTGCCAGCAGCCAAGATGCGGGGTTGGAGTATGGCTACACCTTC. Its translation is CASSQDAGLEYGYTF.

This clonotype has a handful of counts. This chain joins TRBV11-2 and TRBJ2-1, with D uncertain. Germline V lookup: CDR1 SGHAT, CDR2 FQNNGV. This CDR3 is built from 12 residues. Trimming left V 5 bases short and J 5 bases short, with 7 bases between. In nucleotides, the CDR3 is TGTGCCAGCAGCCGACTCCACAATGAGCAGTTCTTC. The encoded protein is CASSRLHNEQFF.

Turning to this clonotype: The junction differs from germline at one of its ends, possibly a read error. CDR3 nucleotide sequence: TGCGCCAGCAGTCCCCCGAACAATGAAGCTTTCTTT. This gives the protein CASSPPNNEAFF. The genes are TRBV10-2 and TRBJ1-1; no definite D call. Germline V gene lookup returns CDR1 WSHSY and CDR2 SAAADI. This CDR3 has 12 residues.

The chain couples TRBV7-9 to TRBJ1-1, with D unclear. Trimming left V 8 bases short and J 6 bases short, with 13 bases between. The CDR3 runs 12 residues. Germline CDR1 SEHNR, CDR2 FQNEAQ (reference sequence). The DNA of the CDR3 is TGTGCCAGCGCAGCTTCCGGTCCTGAAGCTTTCTTT. Its translation is CASAASGPEAFF. The full variable domain, its missing parts supplied by reference TRBV7-9 and TRBJ1-1, is DTGVSQNPRHKITKRGQNVTFRCDPISEHNRLYWYRQTLGQGPEFLTYFQNEAQLEKSRLLSDRFSAERPKGSFSTLEIQRTEQGDSAMYLCASAASGPEAFFGQGTRLTVV.

The V call is TRBV5-6, the J call TRBJ2-4; D is ambiguous. The germline V and J ends were trimmed by 2 bases and 0 bases, with 12 bases remaining between them. CDR3 size: 16 residues. The germline V gene encodes CDR1 SGHDT and CDR2 YYEEEE. Here the CDR3 reads CASSFDQTLAKNIQYF. The CDR3 bases are TGTGCCAGCAGCTTTGACCAGACCCTAGCCAAAAACATTCAGTACTTC.

The rearrangement joins TRBV19 to TRBJ1-2; the match to TRBD1 covers 9 bases. CDR3 size: 12 residues. CDR1 LNHDA and CDR2 SQIVND come from the germline V gene (reference sequence). J gave up 7 bases and V 8 bases, and 5 bases lay outside the gene matches. The CDR3 sequence is CASLQGAGGYTF. The CDR3 DNA sequence: TGTGCCAGTCTACAGGGGGCAGGTGGCTACACCTTC.

The V call is TRBV3-1, the J call TRBJ2-1; 14 bases match TRBD2. This CDR3 spans 19 amino acids. Germline V CDR1 and CDR2: LGHDT, YNNKEL (reference sequence). The ends lost 10 bases at V and 6 bases at J; junction bases unmatched: 20. CDR3 nucleotides: TGTGCCATCTGCCGCGGACTAGCGGGAGGCTGGGGGGGATCCAATGAGCAGTTCTTC. It yields the protein CAICRGLAGGWGGSNEQFF.

This clonotype was seen a few times. J is TRBJ2-3 and V is TRBV7-3; TRBD1 matches 12 bases. Germline CDR1 is SGHTA and CDR2 is FQGTGA. The CDR3 spans 19 residues. The ends lost 0 bases at V and 3 bases at J; junction bases unmatched: 10. The CDR3 here is CASSLTGSGTGGRTDTQYF. CDR3 nucleotides: TGTGCCAGCAGCTTAACGGGGAGCGGGACAGGGGGCAGGACAGATACGCAGTATTTT.

This chain uses TRBV29-1 with TRBJ1-2; TRBD1 matches at 7 bases. The V gene end was trimmed by 6 bases and the J gene end by 4 bases; junction bases not matched to a gene: 8. CDR3 length: 13 residues. Germline V lookup: CDR1 SQVTM, CDR2 ANQGSEA. CDR3: CSVPTDRVYGYTF. Written as DNA, the CDR3 is TGCAGCGTACCCACTGACAGGGTCTATGGCTACACCTTC.

The gene calls are TRBV7-3 and TRBJ2-1; D is ambiguous. The CDR3 extends over 15 amino acids. V lost 5 bases, J lost 4 bases, and 15 bases lay in between. CDR1 SGHTA and CDR2 FQGTGA come from the germline V gene. The CDR3: CASSPKLQRYNEQFF. CDR3 DNA sequence: TGTGCCAGCAGCCCGAAGCTACAAAGATACAATGAGCAGTTCTTC.

A few counts support this clonotype. The V gene is TRBV4-1, the J gene TRBJ2-7; D might be TRBD1 (5 bases). Trimming took 0 bases from V and 5 from J, leaving 11 bases between them. The CDR3 is made up of 14 amino acids. Germline CDR1 MGHRA, CDR2 YSYEKL. The CDR3 DNA reads TGCGCCAGCAGCCAAGACAGGGTGTCCCACGAGCAGTACTTC. Amino acid sequence: CASSQDRVSHEQYF.

This chain joins TRBV24-1 and TRBJ2-1, with D tentatively TRBD2 (5 bases). V was pared by 3 bases and J by 4 bases, with 12 bases between. This CDR3 contains 15 residues. Germline lookup yields CDR1 KGHDR and CDR2 SFDVKD. As DNA, the CDR3 is TGTGCCACCAGTGATACACGCGGGTCTTACAATGAGCAGTTCTTC. Translating it yields CATSDTRGSYNEQFF.

The chain is built from TRBV6-5 and TRBJ1-1; no clear D gene. This CDR3 has 15 residues. CDR1 and CDR2 (germline): MNHEY, SVGAGI. The V end was cut by 4 bases, the J end by 3 bases, with 15 bases between. CDR3 sequence (DNA): TGTGCCAGCAGTTCCCAACCTCGCGGGCACACTGAAGCTTTCTTT. It codes for CASSSQPRGHTEAFF.

The J gene is TRBJ2-5, the V gene TRBV4-1, with 7 bases matching TRBD1. The CDR3 covers 16 residues. In germline, CDR1 is MGHRA, CDR2 YSYEKL. V was clipped by 1 base and J by 4 bases; unmatched bases: 9. The CDR3 DNA is TGCGCCAGCAGCCAAGGGTTTACTGGACAGGCAGAGACCCAGTACTTC. This codes for CASSQGFTGQAETQYF.

The V and J genes are TRBV5-1 and TRBJ2-3; D is unresolved. In germline, CDR1 is SGHRS, CDR2 YFSETQ. The V gene lost 3 bases and the J gene lost 5 bases, with 13 bases spanning the gap. The CDR3 is made up of 14 amino acids. This CDR3 reads CASSSYLPGDTQYF. As DNA, the CDR3 is TGCGCCAGCAGCTCGTATCTGCCCGGAGATACGCAGTATTTT. The variable domain in full, with the rest retrieved from reference TRBV5-1 and TRBJ2-3, is KAGVTQTPRYLIKTRGQQVTLSCSPISGHRSVSWYQQTPGQGLQFLFEYFSETQRNKGNFPGRFSGRQFSNSRSEMNVSTLELGDSALYLCASSSYLPGDTQYFGPGTRLTVL.

The J gene is TRBJ2-1, the V gene TRBV6-5, with 8 nucleotides matching TRBD2. Germline CDR1 is MNHEY and CDR2 is SVGAGI. V dropped 1 base and J dropped 0; count of bases not matched to a gene: 11. This CDR3 is 19 amino acids long. The CDR3 sequence is CASSYWLAGSFSSYNEQFF. In nucleotides, the CDR3 is TGTGCCAGCAGTTACTGGCTAGCGGGCTCCTTCAGCTCCTACAATGAGCAGTTCTTC.

This clonotype was detected only a few times. The rearrangement joins TRBV5-1 to TRBJ2-1, with TRBD2 matching over 7 bases. This CDR3 has 13 residues. CDR1 is SGHRS and CDR2 is YFSETQ in the germline V gene. V was pared by 4 bases and J by 3 bases, with 1 base of the junction left unmatched. The CDR3 protein is CASSAGVYNEQFF. The CDR3, as DNA: TGCGCCAGCAGCGCGGGGGTCTACAATGAGCAGTTCTTC.

This clonotype was detected only a few times. The chain uses TRBV5-1 and TRBJ2-1; perhaps TRBD2 as D (6 bases). Per the germline V gene, CDR1 is SGHRS and CDR2 is YFSETQ. Trimming pared 9 bases from V and 3 bases from J, leaving 16 bases between. The CDR3 sequence is 14 residues long. CDR3: CATTTQGGYNEQFF. In nucleotides, the CDR3 is TGCGCCACCACGACGCAGGGAGGCTACAATGAGCAGTTCTTC. Complete variable domain (other parts from reference TRBV5-1 and TRBJ2-1): KAGVTQTPRYLIKTRGQQVTLSCSPISGHRSVSWYQQTPGQGLQFLFEYFSETQRNKGNFPGRFSGRQFSNSRSEMNVSTLELGDSALYLCATTTQGGYNEQFFGPGTRLTVL.

J is TRBJ1-1 and V is TRBV14; D is undetermined. The CDR3 has 15 amino acids. V was shortened by 4 bases and J by 4 bases, with 16 bases between the two germline ends. Germline loops: CDR1 SGHDN, CDR2 FVKESK. CDR3 nucleotide sequence: TGTGCCAGCAGCCCCTTTACGGGTTCGGGCACTGAAGCTTTCTTT. Its translation: CASSPFTGSGTEAFF.

This clonotype was recorded a few times. The chain carries TRBV12-3 or TRBV12-4 and TRBJ2-5, with TRBD2 matching over 9 bases. CDR3 length equals 16 residues. After removal of 3 bases from V and 2 bases from J, the junction contained 7 bases not matched to a gene. The DNA for the CDR3 is TGTGCCAGCAGTTTTGAAGACCTAGCGGGACAAGAGACCCAGTACTTC. This codes for CASSFEDLAGQETQYF.

V is TRBV7-3 and J is TRBJ1-2; D not resolved. Germline V gives CDR1 SGHTA, CDR2 FQGTGA. The CDR3 is 13 residues long. V lost 0 bases and J lost 5, with 7 bases in between. The CDR3 region is CASSLTPEYGYTF. The CDR3 DNA reads TGTGCCAGCAGCTTAACGCCCGAGTATGGCTACACCTTC.

This rearrangement joins TRBV6-5 to TRBJ2-3; no firm D call. Germline CDR1 and CDR2: MNHEY and SVGAGI. V was clipped by 10 bases and J by 3 bases, with 5 bases between them. This CDR3 spans 10 amino acids. CDR3 loop: CAITTDTQYF. DNA of the CDR3: TGTGCCATCACTACAGATACGCAGTATTTT.

This clonotype was picked up a small number of times. The chain has TRBV30 and TRBJ1-5; 8 bases are shared with TRBD1. The V gene end was trimmed by 2 bases and the J gene end by 0 bases; junction bases not matched to a gene: 3. The V gene's germline CDR1 is GTSNPN and CDR2 SVGIG (reference sequence). This CDR3 comprises 15 residues. CDR3 sequence: CAWSRQGNSNQPQHF. The DNA for the CDR3 is TGTGCCTGGAGTAGACAGGGGAATAGCAATCAGCCCCAGCATTTT.

V and J are TRBV29-1 and TRBJ2-3; tentative D call: TRBD2 (5 bases). CDR3 length: 13 amino acids. Germline V CDR1 and CDR2: SQVTM, ANQGSEA. V gave up 3 bases and J gave up 2 bases, with 9 bases separating them. The CDR3 protein is CSVEVRDTDTQYF. The CDR3 DNA reads TGCAGCGTTGAGGTCCGGGACACAGATACGCAGTATTTT.